This T cell receptor beta chain was recorded in a study of sequential checkpoint blockade in melanoma. Data came from immunoSEQ multiplex PCR; TCRdb stores just in-frame clones and leaves some out. The sample shows about 21,000 clones, around 30% of them seen only once. This sample's treatment: randomized to nivolumab then ipilimumab (arm A) or the reverse (arm B). This CDR3 contains 14 residues. Between the trimmed V and J ends, which lost 1 base and 7 bases, there was a span of 10 bases. Germline assignment: CDR1 MDHEN and CDR2 SYDVKM. The clonotype originates from a human donor with melanoma. The sample here was tumor tissue (inferred from file names), taken from a patient given nivolumab and ipilimumab in sequence. This sequence joins TRBV28 and TRBJ2-2; D ambiguous. CDR3 DNA: TGTGCCAGCAGTTTATTTGGGCAAGGCGGGGAGCTGTTTTTT. Translation: CASSLFGQGGELFF.